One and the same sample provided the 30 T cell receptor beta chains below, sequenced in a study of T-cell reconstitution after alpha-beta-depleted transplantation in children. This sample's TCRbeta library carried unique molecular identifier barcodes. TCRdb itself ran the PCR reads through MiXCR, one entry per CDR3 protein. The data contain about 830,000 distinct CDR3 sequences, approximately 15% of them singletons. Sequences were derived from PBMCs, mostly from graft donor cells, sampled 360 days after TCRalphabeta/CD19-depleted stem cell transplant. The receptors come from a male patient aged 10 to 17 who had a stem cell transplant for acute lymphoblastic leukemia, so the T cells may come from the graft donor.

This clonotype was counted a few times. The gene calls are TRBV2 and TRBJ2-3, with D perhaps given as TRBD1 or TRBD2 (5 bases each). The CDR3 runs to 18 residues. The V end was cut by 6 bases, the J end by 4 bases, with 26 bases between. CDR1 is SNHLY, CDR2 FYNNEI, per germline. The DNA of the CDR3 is TGTGCCAGCAGACTCCAACCGCCGGGACCCTTCGTCCCAGATACGCAGTATTTT. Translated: CASRLQPPGPFVPDTQYF.

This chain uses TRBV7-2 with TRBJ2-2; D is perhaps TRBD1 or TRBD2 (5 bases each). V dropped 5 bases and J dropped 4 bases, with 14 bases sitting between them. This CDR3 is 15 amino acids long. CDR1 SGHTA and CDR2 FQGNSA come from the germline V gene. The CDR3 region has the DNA TGTGCCAGCAGCGATTCGGGACCGATCACCGGGGAGCTGTTTTTT. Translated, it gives CASSDSGPITGELFF.

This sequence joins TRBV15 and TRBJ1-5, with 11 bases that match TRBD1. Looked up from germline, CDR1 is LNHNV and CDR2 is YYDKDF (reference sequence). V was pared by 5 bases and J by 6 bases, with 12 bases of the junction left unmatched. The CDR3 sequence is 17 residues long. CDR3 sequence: CATSDEPGQGVFQPQHF. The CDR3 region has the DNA TGTGCCACCAGCGATGAACCGGGACAGGGGGTGTTTCAGCCCCAGCATTTT.

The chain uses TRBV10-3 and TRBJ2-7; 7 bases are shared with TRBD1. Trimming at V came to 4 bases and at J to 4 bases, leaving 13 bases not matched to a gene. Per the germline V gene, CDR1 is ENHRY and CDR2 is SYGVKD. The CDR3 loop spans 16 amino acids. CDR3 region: CAISAKPRDSPYEQYF. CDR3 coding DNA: TGTGCCATCAGTGCCAAACCTCGGGACAGCCCATACGAGCAGTACTTC.

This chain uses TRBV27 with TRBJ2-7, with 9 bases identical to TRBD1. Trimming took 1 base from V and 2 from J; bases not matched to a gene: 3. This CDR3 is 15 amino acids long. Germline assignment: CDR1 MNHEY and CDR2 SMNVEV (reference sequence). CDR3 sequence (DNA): TGTGCCAGCAGTTTATTAGGACAGGGGACCTACGAGCAGTACTTC. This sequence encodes CASSLLGQGTYEQYF.

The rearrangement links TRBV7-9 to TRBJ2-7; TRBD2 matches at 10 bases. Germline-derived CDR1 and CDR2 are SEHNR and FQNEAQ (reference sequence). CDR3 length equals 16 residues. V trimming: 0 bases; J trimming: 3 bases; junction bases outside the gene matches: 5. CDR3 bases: TGTGCCAGCAGCTTAGCTTCCGGGACTAGCGACTACGAGCAGTACTTC. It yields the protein CASSLASGTSDYEQYF. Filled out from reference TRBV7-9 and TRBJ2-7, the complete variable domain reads DTGVSQNPRHKITKRGQNVTFRCDPISEHNRLYWYRQTLGQGPEFLTYFQNEAQLEKSRLLSDRFSAERPKGSFSTLEIQRTEQGDSAMYLCASSLASGTSDYEQYFGPGTRLTVT.

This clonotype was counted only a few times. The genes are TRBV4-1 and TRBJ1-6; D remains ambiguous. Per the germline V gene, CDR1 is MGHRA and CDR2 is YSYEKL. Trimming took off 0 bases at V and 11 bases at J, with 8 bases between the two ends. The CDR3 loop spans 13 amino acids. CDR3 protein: CASSQEQSAPLHF. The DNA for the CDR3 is TGCGCCAGCAGCCAAGAGCAGTCCGCACCCCTCCACTTT.

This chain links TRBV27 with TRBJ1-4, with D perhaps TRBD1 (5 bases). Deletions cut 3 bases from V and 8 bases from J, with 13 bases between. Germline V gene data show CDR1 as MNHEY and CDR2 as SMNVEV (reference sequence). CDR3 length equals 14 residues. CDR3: CASSFESRDEKLFF. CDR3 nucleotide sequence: TGTGCCAGCAGTTTCGAATCCAGGGACGAAAAACTGTTTTTT.

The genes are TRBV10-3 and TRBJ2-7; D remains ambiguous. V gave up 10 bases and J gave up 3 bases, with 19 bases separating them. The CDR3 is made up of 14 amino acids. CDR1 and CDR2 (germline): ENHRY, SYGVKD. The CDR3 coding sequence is TGTGCCAGTCGGCCAGACTCCATACTCTACGAGCAGTACTTC. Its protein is CASRPDSILYEQYF.

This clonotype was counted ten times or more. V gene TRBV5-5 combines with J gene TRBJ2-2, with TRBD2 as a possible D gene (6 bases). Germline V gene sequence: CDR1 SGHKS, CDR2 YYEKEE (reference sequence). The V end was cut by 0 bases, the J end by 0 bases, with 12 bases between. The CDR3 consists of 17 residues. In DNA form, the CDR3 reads TGTGCCAGCAGCTTGGGGCGGGAAAACGCGAACACCGGGGAGCTGTTTTTT. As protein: CASSLGRENANTGELFF.

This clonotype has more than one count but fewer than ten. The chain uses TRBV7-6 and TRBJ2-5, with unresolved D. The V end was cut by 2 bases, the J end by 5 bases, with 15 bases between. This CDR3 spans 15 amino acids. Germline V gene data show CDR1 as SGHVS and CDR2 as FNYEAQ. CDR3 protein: CASSLNGKGWETQYF. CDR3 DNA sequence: TGTGCCAGCAGCTTAAATGGAAAAGGGTGGGAGACCCAGTACTTC.

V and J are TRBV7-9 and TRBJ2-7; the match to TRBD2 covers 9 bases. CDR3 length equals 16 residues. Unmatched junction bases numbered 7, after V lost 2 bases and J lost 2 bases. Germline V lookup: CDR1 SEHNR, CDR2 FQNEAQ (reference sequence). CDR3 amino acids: CASSLKGLAPAYEQYF. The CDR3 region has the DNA TGTGCCAGCAGCTTAAAGGGACTAGCCCCGGCCTACGAGCAGTACTTC. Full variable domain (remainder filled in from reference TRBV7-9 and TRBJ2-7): DTGVSQNPRHKITKRGQNVTFRCDPISEHNRLYWYRQTLGQGPEFLTYFQNEAQLEKSRLLSDRFSAERPKGSFSTLEIQRTEQGDSAMYLCASSLKGLAPAYEQYFGPGTRLTVT.

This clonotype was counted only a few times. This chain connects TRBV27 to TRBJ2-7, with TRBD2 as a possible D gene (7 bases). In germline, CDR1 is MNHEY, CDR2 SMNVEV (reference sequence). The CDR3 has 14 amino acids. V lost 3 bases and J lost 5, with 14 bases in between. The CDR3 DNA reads TGTGCCAGCAGTTTCCGGGGGGCGACACACGAGCAGTACTTC. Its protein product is CASSFRGATHEQYF.

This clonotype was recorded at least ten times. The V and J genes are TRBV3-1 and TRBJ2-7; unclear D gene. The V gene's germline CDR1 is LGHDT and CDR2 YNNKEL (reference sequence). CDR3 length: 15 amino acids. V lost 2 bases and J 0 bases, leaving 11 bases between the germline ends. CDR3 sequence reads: CASSQQSRASYEQYF. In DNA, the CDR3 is TGTGCCAGCAGCCAACAATCAAGGGCCTCCTACGAGCAGTACTTC.

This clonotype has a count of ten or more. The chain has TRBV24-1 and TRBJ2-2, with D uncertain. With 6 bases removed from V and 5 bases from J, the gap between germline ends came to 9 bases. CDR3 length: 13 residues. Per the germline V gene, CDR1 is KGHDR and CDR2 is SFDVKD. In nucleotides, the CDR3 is TGTGCCACCAGTCAAATCCGGACCGGGGAGCTGTTTTTT. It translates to CATSQIRTGELFF.

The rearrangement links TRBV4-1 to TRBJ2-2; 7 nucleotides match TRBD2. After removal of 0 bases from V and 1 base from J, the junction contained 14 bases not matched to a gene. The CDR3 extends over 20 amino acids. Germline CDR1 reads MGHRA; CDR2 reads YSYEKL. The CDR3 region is CASSQDRQVRLAGNTGELFF. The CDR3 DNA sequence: TGCGCCAGCAGCCAAGATCGTCAGGTTCGGTTAGCGGGGAACACCGGGGAGCTGTTTTTT.

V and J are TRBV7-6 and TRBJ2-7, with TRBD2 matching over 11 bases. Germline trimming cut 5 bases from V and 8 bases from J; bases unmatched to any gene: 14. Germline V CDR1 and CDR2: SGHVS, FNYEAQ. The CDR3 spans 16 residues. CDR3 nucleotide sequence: TGTGCCAGCAGCCAACTAGCGGGAGTGGTAGCGGGTCAGCAGTACTTC. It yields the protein CASSQLAGVVAGQQYF.

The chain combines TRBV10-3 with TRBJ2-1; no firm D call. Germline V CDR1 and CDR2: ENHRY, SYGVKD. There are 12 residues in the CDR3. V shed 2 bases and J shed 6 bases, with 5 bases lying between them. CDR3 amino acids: CAISEPSNEQFF. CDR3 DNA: TGTGCCATCAGTGAGCCCTCCAATGAGCAGTTCTTC.

The CDR3 is CATIEGGRPEAFF. CDR3 nucleotide sequence: TGTGCCACCATAGAGGGGGGAAGACCGGAGGCTTTCTTT. The chain employs TRBV24-1 and TRBJ1-1; the D gene is possibly TRBD1 (6 bases). Germline V lookup: CDR1 KGHDR, CDR2 SFDVKD. The CDR3 loop spans 13 amino acids. V was clipped by 8 bases and J by 11 bases, with 20 bases between them.

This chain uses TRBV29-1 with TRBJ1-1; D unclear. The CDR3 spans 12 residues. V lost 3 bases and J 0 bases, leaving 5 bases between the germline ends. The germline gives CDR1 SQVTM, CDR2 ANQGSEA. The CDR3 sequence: CSVDPLNTEAFF. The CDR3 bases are TGCAGCGTTGACCCCCTGAACACTGAAGCTTTCTTT.

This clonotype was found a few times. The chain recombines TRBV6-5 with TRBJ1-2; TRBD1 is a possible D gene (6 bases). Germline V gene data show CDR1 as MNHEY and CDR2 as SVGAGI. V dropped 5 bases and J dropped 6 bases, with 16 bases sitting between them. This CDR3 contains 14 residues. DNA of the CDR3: TGTGCCAGCAGTCACCAAATACAGGGCGATGGCTACACCTTC. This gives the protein CASSHQIQGDGYTF.

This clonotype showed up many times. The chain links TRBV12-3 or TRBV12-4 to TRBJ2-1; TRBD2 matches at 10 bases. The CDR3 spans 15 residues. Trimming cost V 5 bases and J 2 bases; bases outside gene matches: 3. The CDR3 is CASSPGTSAYNEQFF. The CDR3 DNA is TGTGCCAGCAGTCCCGGGACTAGCGCCTACAATGAGCAGTTCTTC.

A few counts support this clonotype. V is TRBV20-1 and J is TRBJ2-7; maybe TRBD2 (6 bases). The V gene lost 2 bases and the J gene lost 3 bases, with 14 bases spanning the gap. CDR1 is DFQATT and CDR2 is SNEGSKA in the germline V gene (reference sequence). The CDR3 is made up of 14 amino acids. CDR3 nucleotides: TGCAGTGCTAGACGTCTAGCGCTTAGCTACGAGCAGTACTTC. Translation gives CSARRLALSYEQYF.

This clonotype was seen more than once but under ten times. This CDR3 reads CASSDGPATNEKLFF. The CDR3 nucleotides are TGTGCCAGCTCAGATGGACCTGCAACTAATGAAAAACTGTTTTTT. The J gene is TRBJ1-4, the V gene TRBV18, with no clear D. CDR3 length equals 15 residues. The V end lost 5 bases, the J end lost 0 bases, and 10 bases lay between the germline ends. CDR1 and CDR2 from the germline V gene are KGHSH and LQKENI.

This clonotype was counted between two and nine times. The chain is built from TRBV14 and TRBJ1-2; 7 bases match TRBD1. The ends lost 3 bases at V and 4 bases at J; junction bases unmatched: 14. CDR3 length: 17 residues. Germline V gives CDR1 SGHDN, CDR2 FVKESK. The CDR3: CASSHADRQGPIYGYTF. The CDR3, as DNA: TGTGCCAGCAGCCATGCCGACCGACAGGGCCCAATCTATGGCTACACCTTC.

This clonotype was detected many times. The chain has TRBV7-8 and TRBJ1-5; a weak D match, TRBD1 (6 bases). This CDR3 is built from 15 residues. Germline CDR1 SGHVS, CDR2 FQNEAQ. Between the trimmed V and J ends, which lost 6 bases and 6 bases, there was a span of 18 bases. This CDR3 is CASRSAGGQGQPQHF. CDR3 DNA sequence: TGTGCCAGCAGATCCGCCGGGGGGCAGGGTCAGCCCCAGCATTTT.

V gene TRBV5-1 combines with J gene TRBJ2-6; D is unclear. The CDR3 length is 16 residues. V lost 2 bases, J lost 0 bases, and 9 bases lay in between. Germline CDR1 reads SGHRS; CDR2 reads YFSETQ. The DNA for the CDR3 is TGCGCCAGCAGCTTTGACGGCCCCTCTGGGGCCAACGTCCTGACTTTC. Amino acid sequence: CASSFDGPSGANVLTF.

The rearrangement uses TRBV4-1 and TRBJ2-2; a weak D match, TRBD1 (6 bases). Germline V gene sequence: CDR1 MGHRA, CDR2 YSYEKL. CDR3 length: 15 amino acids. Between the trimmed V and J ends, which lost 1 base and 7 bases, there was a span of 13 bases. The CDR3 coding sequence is TGCGCCAGCAGCCAAGGGCCAGGGGCCGGCGGGGAGCTGTTTTTT. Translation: CASSQGPGAGGELFF.

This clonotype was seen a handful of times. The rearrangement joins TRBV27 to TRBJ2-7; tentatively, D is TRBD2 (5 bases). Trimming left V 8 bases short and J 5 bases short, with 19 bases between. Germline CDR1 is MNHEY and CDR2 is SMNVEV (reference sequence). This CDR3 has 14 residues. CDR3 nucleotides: TGTGCCAGCTCAACACTCGGGGATATTAACGAGCAGTACTTC. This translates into CASSTLGDINEQYF.

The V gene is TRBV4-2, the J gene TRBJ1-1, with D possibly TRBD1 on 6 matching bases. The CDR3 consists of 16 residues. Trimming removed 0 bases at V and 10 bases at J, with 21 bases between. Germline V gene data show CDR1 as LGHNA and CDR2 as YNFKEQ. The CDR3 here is CASSQEMARGPGGAFF. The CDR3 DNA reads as TGTGCCAGCAGCCAAGAAATGGCCAGGGGCCCCGGTGGAGCTTTCTTT.